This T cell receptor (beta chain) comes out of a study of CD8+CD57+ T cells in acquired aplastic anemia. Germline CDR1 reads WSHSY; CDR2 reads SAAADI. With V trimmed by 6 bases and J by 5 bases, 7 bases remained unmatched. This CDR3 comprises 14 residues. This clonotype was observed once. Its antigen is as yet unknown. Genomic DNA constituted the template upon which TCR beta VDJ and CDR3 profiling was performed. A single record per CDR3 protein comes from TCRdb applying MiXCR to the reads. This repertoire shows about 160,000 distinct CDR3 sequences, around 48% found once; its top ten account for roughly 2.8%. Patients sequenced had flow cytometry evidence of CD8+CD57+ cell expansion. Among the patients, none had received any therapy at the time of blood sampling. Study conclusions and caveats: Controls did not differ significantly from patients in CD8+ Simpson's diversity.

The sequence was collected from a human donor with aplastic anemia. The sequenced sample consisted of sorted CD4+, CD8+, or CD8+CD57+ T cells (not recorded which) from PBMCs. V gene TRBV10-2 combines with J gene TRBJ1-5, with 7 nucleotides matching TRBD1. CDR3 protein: CASRDRQGHQPQHF. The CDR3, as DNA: TGCGCCAGCAGGGATAGACAGGGACATCAGCCCCAGCATTTT.